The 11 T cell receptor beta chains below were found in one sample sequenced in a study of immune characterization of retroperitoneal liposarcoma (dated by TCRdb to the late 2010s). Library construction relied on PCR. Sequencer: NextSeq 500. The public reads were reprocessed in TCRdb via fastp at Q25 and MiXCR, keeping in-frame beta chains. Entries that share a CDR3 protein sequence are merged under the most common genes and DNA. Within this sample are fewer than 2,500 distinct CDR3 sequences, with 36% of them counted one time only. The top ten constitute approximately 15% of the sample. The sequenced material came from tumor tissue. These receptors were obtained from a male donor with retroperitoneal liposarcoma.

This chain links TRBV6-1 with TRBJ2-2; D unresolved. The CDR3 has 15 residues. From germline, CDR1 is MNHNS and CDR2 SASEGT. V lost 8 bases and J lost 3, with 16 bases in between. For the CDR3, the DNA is TGTGCCAGCCCCCTCTCAGACGACCACACCGGGGAGCTGTTTTTT. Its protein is CASPLSDDHTGELFF.

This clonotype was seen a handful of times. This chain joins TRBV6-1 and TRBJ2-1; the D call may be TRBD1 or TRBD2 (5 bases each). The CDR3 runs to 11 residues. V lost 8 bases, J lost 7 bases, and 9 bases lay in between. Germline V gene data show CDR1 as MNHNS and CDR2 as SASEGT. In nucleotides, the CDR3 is TGTGCCAGCTCGTGGGGGAATGAGCAGTTCTTC. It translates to CASSWGNEQFF.

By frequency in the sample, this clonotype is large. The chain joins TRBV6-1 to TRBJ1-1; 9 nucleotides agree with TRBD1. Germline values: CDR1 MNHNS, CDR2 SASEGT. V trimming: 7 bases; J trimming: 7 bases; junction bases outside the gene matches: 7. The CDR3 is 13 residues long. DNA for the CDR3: TGTGCCAGCATCAAACAGGGGGCGAATGAAGCTTTCTTT. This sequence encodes CASIKQGANEAFF.

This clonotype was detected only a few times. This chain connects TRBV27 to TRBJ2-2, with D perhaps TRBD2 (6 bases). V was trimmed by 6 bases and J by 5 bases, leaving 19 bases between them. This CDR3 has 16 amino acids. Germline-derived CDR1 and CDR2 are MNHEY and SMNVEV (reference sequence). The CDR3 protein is CASRKEASALTGELFF. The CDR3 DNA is TGTGCCAGCAGAAAAGAGGCTAGCGCTTTGACCGGGGAGCTGTTTTTT.

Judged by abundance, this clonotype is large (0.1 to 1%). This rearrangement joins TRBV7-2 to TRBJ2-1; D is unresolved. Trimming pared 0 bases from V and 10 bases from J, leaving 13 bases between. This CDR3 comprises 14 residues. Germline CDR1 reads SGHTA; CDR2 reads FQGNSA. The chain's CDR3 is CASSLARASYEQFF. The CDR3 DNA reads TGTGCCAGCAGCTTAGCGAGAGCGTCCTACGAGCAGTTCTTC.

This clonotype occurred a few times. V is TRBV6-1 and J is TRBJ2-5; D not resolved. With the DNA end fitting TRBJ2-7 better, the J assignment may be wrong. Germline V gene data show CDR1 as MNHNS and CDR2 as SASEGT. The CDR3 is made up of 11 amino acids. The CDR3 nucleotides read TGTGCCAGCAGTCGTGGGGACGAGCAGTACTTC. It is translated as CASSRGDEQYF.

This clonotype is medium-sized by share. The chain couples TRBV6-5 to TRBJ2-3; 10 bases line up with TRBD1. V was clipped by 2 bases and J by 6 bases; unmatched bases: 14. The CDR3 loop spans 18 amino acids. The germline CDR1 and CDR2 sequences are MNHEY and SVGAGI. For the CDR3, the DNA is TGTGCCAGCAGTTACCGTACTCCCGGGACAGGGGAGGGGGATACGCAGTATTTT. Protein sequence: CASSYRTPGTGEGDTQYF.

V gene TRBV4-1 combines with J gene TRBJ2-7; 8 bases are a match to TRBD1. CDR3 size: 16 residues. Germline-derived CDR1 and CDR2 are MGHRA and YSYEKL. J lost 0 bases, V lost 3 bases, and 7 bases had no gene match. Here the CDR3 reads CASSQDGQGSSYEQYF. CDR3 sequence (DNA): TGCGCCAGCAGCCAGGATGGACAGGGCAGCTCCTACGAGCAGTACTTC.

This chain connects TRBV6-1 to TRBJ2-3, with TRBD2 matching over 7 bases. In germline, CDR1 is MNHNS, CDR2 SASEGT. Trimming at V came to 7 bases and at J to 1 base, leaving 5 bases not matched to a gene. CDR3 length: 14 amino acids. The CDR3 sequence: CASIMGGGTDTQYF. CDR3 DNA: TGTGCCAGCATCATGGGGGGGGGCACAGATACGCAGTATTTT.

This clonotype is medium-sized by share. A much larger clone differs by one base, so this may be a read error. CDR3 nucleotides: TGTGCCAGCAGTTGGTCCAAGGGCGGGAGCGTCAGTGAGCAGTACTTC. Protein: CASSWSKGGSVSEQYF. V and J are TRBV6-1 and TRBJ2-1, with 7 positions matching TRBD2. The J call may be incorrect, as the DNA end agrees better with TRBJ2-7. This CDR3 contains 16 residues. CDR1 is MNHNS, CDR2 SASEGT, per germline.

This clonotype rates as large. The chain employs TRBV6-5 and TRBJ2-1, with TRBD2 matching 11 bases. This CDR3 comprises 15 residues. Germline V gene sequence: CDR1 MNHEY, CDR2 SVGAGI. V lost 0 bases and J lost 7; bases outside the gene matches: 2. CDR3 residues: CASSYSLAGANEQFF. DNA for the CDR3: TGTGCCAGCAGTTACTCACTAGCGGGGGCTAATGAGCAGTTCTTC.